This TCR beta chain comes out of a study of graft-versus-host responses after intestinal transplantation. Trimming shortened V by 4 bases and J by 9 bases, and 17 bases separated the two germline ends. In germline, CDR1 is SGHNT, CDR2 YYREEE (reference sequence). The CDR3 extends over 14 amino acids. Only in-frame clones appear in the TCRdb table, and some are missing; sequencing was by immunoSEQ multiplex PCR. This sample has about 21,000 clones, with around 43% found just once. Co-plating was performed using roughly 200,000 CFSE-labeled responder cells and roughly 200,000 irradiated, violet-dye-labeled stimulator cells.

This clonotype originated in a human patient who received an intestinal transplant. The rearrangement links TRBV5-4 to TRBJ2-1; the D gene is possibly TRBD1 (5 bases). The sample consisted of alloreactive CD8+ T cells from a mixed lymphocyte reaction culture, taken before intestinal transplant. Subset given: CFSE-low proliferating T cells sorted from approximately six-day pre-transplant mixed lymphocyte reaction (GvH or HvG direction). CDR3 nucleotides: TGTGCCAGCAGCCAGGGCCGTGAGGTGGGTGAGCAGTTCTTC. This gives the protein CASSQGREVGEQFF.